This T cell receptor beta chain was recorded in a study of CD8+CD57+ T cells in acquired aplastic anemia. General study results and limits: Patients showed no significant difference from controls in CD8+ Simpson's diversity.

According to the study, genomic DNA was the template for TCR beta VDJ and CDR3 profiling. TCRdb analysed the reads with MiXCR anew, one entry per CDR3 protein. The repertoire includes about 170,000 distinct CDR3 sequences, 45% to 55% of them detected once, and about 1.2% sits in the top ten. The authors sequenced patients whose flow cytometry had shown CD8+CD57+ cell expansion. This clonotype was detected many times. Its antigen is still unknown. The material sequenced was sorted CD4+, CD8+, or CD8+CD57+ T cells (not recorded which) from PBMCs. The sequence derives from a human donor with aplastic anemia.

As DNA, the CDR3 is TGTGCCAGCAGTTACTCGGGACCCGATTCCGGGATTTCACCCCTCCACTTT. This gives the protein CASSYSGPDSGISPLHF. The rearrangement links TRBV6-5 to TRBJ1-6, with D maybe TRBD1 (5 bases). V lost 0 bases and J 9 bases, leaving 18 bases between the germline ends. Germline values: CDR1 MNHEY, CDR2 SVGAGI. CDR3 size: 17 residues.